These 6 T cell receptor beta chains share one sample of origin, sequenced in a study of T cells in women clearing cervical HPV infection. Libraries were prepared by immunoSEQ multiplex PCR; TCRdb keeps only in-frame clonotypes and omits some of them. This table lists around 30,000 clones. Specimen: blood buffy coat. The source of these receptors is a woman between 18 and 70 years old with a cervical HPV16 infection that either progressed to CIN3+ or cleared (not recorded which).

Of note for this clone: The missing CDR3 end, 3 residues past where the read stops, is filled in from the germline J gene. This sequence joins TRBV7-2 and TRBJ2-7; D uncertain. The germline V gene encodes CDR1 SGHTA and CDR2 FQGNSA. This CDR3 comprises 12 residues. Trimming took 2 bases from V and 4 from J, leaving 6 bases between them. Partial CDR3 DNA: TGTGCCAGCAGCTTACTAGGTTACGAG. Translating gives CASSLLGYE. The entire CDR3 protein reads CASSLLGYEQYF.

Turning to this clone: Coverage ceases 3 residues before the CDR3 finishes, and the germline J gene fills in the end. The rearrangement joins TRBV23-1 to TRBJ2-7, with a tentative D call TRBD1 (6 bases). TRBV23-1 is an open reading frame whose function is uncertain. Between the trimmed V and J ends, which lost 10 bases and 0 bases, there was a span of 10 bases. The CDR3 sequence is 12 residues long. The CDR3 spells CAIRDNSYEQYF. CDR3 DNA (partial): TGCGCCATCCGGGACAACTCCTACGAG.

Of note for this clone: The read ends 3 residues before the CDR3 terminus; that terminus is restored from the germline J gene. The chain recombines TRBV7-6 with TRBJ1-3; 9 nucleotides line up with TRBD1. Germline CDR1 and CDR2: SGHVS and FNYEAQ. V lost 4 bases and J lost 6; bases outside the gene matches: 7. CDR3 length: 15 residues. The CDR3 bases that were read are TGTGCCAGCAGCTCCCGCCGGACAGGGGCAAACACC. Translation: CASSSRRTGANT. The entire CDR3 protein reads CASSSRRTGANTIYF.

For this clone: Coverage ceases 3 residues before the CDR3 finishes, and the germline J gene fills in the end. The chain has TRBV11-2 and TRBJ2-7; D is perhaps TRBD1 (6 bases). V was pared by 5 bases and J by 6 bases, with 17 bases between. Germline CDR1 is SGHAT and CDR2 is FQNNGV. The CDR3 sequence is 14 residues long. CDR3 protein: CASSPQGSGIEQYF. The sequenced part of the CDR3 DNA is TGTGCCAGCAGCCCGCAGGGGTCAGGGATCGAG. The full variable domain, with the rest looked up from reference TRBV11-2 and TRBJ2-7, is EAGVAQSPRYKIIEKRQSVAFWCNPISGHATLYWYQQILGQGPKLLIQFQNNGVVDDSQLPKDRFSAERLKGVDSTLKIQPAKLEDSAVYLCASSPQGSGIEQYFGPGTRLTVT.

Remarks on this clone: The read terminates 3 residues ahead of where the CDR3 ends, so the germline J gene completes it. The chain combines TRBV2 with TRBJ2-2; TRBD1 is a possible D gene (5 bases). Between the trimmed V and J ends, which lost 8 bases and 2 bases, there was a span of 12 bases. There are 14 residues in the CDR3. Germline loops: CDR1 SNHLY, CDR2 FYNNEI. Partial CDR3 DNA: TGTGCCAGCTCCAGAAGGGGTAACACCGGGGAG. Translating gives CASSRRGNTGE. The whole CDR3 protein is CASSRRGNTGELFF.

As for this clone: The read ends 3 residues early relative to the CDR3; the germline J gene fills the gap. The J gene is TRBJ2-3, the V gene TRBV30, with TRBD1 identical over 10 bases. The V and J ends lost 6 bases and 4 bases, in that order; junction bases with no gene match: 10. The length of the CDR3 is 15 residues. The germline CDR1 and CDR2 sequences are GTSNPN and SVGIG (reference sequence). The CDR3 bases that were read are TGTGCCTGTTGTAGGCCGGACAGGGGGGCAGATACG. Translating it yields CACCRPDRGADT. The whole CDR3 protein is CACCRPDRGADTQYF.